Presented here are 9 T cell receptor beta chains from one specimen sequenced in a study of T-cell reconstitution after alpha-beta-depleted transplantation in children. Construction of the TCRbeta library involved unique molecular identifiers. From the PCR reads, TCRdb called clonotypes with MiXCR, one entry per CDR3 protein. The sample has 400,000 to 500,000 distinct CDR3 sequences, approximately 11% seen once. Specimen: PBMCs from the stem cell graft donor, collected from the stem cell graft. The receptors here all came from a human donor who donated a stem cell graft to a child with acute myeloid leukemia.

The chain couples TRBV24-1 to TRBJ2-1, with 10 bases aligning to TRBD1. The CDR3 covers 16 residues. V was pared by 5 bases and J by 5 bases, with 8 bases of the junction left unmatched. Germline CDR1 reads KGHDR; CDR2 reads SFDVKD. The CDR3 sequence is CATSGNGDRGNNEQFF. The CDR3 region has the DNA TGTGCCACCAGTGGAAACGGGGACAGGGGCAACAATGAGCAGTTCTTC.

The sample holds a few counts of this clonotype. CDR3 protein: CASSYNPPLYTDTQYF. The CDR3 coding sequence is TGTGCCAGCAGTTACAACCCTCCTCTTTACACAGATACGCAGTATTTT. The genes are TRBV6-5 and TRBJ2-3; no clear D gene. Looked up from germline, CDR1 is MNHEY and CDR2 is SVGAGI. Trimming cost V 2 bases and J 2 bases, with 14 bases left between them. The length of the CDR3 is 16 residues.

A few counts support this clonotype. V usage is TRBV20-1 and J usage is TRBJ2-1, with TRBD2 identical over 8 bases. CDR1 and CDR2 (germline): DFQATT, SNEGSKA (reference sequence). The CDR3 length is 12 residues. V lost 4 bases and J lost 6; bases outside the gene matches: 2. The DNA for the CDR3 is TGCAGTGCTACTCGGGAGGGCAATGAGCAGTTCTTC. Residues: CSATREGNEQFF.

Ten or more counts support this clonotype. The chain joins TRBV12-3 or TRBV12-4 to TRBJ1-6; 7 bases are shared with TRBD1. The CDR3 runs 12 residues. V was clipped by 0 bases and J by 18 bases; unmatched bases: 5. CDR3 sequence: CASSLAWDSPHF. The CDR3 coding sequence is TGTGCCAGCAGTTTAGCGTGGGACAGCCCCCACTTT.

This clonotype was counted a few times. The V call is TRBV7-2, the J call TRBJ1-5, with D possibly matching TRBD1 (6 bases). Trimming removed 6 bases at V and 0 bases at J, with 9 bases between. This CDR3 has 14 amino acids. Looked up from germline, CDR1 is SGHTA and CDR2 is FQGNSA. CDR3 residues: CASSEGDSNQPQHF. The CDR3 DNA is TGTGCCAGCAGTGAGGGGGATAGCAATCAGCCCCAGCATTTT.

At least ten counts were recorded for this clonotype. The gene calls are TRBV6-5 and TRBJ1-6; 9 bases align to TRBD1. V shed 6 bases, J shed 7 bases, and the junction held 7 bases outside the gene matches. CDR1 is MNHEY and CDR2 is SVGAGI in the germline V gene. This CDR3 is 15 amino acids long. CDR3 bases: TGTGCCAGCAGCCGAGGGACAGGGAGGAATTCACCCCTCCACTTT. As protein: CASSRGTGRNSPLHF.

The chain links TRBV7-2 to TRBJ2-3; 9 bases are shared with TRBD2. The CDR3 is made up of 16 amino acids. Looked up from germline, CDR1 is SGHTA and CDR2 is FQGNSA. V trimming: 4 bases; J trimming: 3 bases; junction bases outside the gene matches: 8. CDR3 DNA sequence: TGTGCCAGCAGCTCCCTAGGGCGGGGGGGGACAGATACGCAGTATTTT. Encoded protein: CASSSLGRGGTDTQYF.

Only a few counts were recorded for this clonotype. The chain employs TRBV7-2 and TRBJ2-3; 7 bases align to TRBD2. Per germline, CDR1 SGHTA and CDR2 FQGNSA. There are 14 residues in the CDR3. With 4 bases clipped from V and 5 bases from J, the junction kept 6 bases outside the gene matches. The CDR3 loop is CASSSRKREDTQYF. The CDR3 DNA follows: TGTGCCAGCAGCTCCCGCAAGCGGGAAGATACGCAGTATTTT.

This clonotype was observed a handful of times. Written as DNA, the CDR3 is TGCAGCGTTGATCAGGGGAGCTATGGCTACACCTTC. It is translated as CSVDQGSYGYTF. The chain uses TRBV29-1 and TRBJ1-2; a weak D match, TRBD1 (6 bases). Germline V gene sequence: CDR1 SQVTM, CDR2 ANQGSEA. The length of the CDR3 is 12 residues. Between the trimmed V and J ends, which lost 3 bases and 4 bases, there was a span of 9 bases.